This T cell receptor (beta chain) was recovered during a study of blood T cell repertoires in COVID-19 (dated by TCRdb to between 2020 and 2021). At the level of the whole study: Collaborator samples came from the United States, Italy and Spain and covered acute and convalescent phases of COVID-19. The material from the prospective study consisted of cDNA or gDNA derived from T cells, B-cell-depleted T cells, or PBMCs. Deeply sampled blood TCRbeta repertoires from subjects exposed to, actively infected with, or recovered from COVID-19 were included in the dataset. The repertoires were released in a freely available public database intended as a resource for research on the immune response to SARS-CoV-2. Samples came from the ongoing ImmuneRACE study (first 160 participants) plus 1,254 subjects from 6 global collaborators. Sample metadata almost always included a de-identified subject ID, COVID-19 status, age in years and sex. Where HLA class I and class II types were available, the types were taken from metadata supplied by the sample provider, not from assay-based typing.

V drops 2 bases and J drops 4 bases, leaving 12 bases in between. Sequences MGHRA (CDR1) and YSYEKL (CDR2) are obtained from the germline V gene. Counted from cysteine to phenylalanine, this CDR3 has 14 amino acids. Only the CDR3 DNA stays, 42 bases, in frame from base 1. The immunoSEQ Assay, a bias-controlled multiplex PCR, was used to amplify TCRbeta CDR3 regions from genomic DNA. In the original analysis: The number of nucleated cells in each sample was estimated by amplification of reference gene primers within the assay. To quantify the absolute abundance of each unique TCRbeta CDR3 rearrangement, sequence reads were collapsed and filtered. Productive Simpson clonality was computed per sample as the square root of Simpson's diversity index over productive rearrangements. TCRdb mirrors the immuneACCESS table, restricted to in-frame sequences. Some clones are absent from its copies; in checked studies, under half trace to an unresolved V gene, and the reason for the others is unknown. D and trimming come from the DNA, and the V and J calls and clone size come from that table. For this sample there are roughly 100,000 clones; more than 75% appear just once. The top ten hold under 20% of the sample.

Whole blood was collected in K2EDTA tubes by collaborating institutions according to the institutions' own protocols. For TCRbeta analysis, collaborators shipped samples as frozen whole blood, isolated PBMCs, or DNA extracted from either of those sample types. The investigation overall reported the following: How much clinical and demographic metadata was included differed by source and by participant, and the metadata was provided uncurated.

As concerns this clone: The antigen this receptor binds is unknown. No base quality information exists; no much larger clone differs at one position.

The sample was peripheral blood. The V and J segments used are TRBV4-1 and TRBJ2-7; the best D guess is TRBD1, with 6 bases matching. The source is a man older than 75 with acute or convalescent COVID-19. Here is the DNA: TGCGCCAGCAGCCAAATTGGACAGAATTACGAGCAGTACTTC. It encodes CASSQIGQNYEQYF.